These 15 T cell receptor beta chains came from one sample sequenced in a study of T cell changes during pregnancy in multiple sclerosis. Libraries were prepared by immunoSEQ multiplex PCR; TCRdb keeps only in-frame clonotypes and omits some of them. The sample records some 70,000 clones, over 80% being singletons. Sequences were derived from CD8+ T cells from peripheral blood mononuclear cells, sampled in the third trimester of pregnancy. These receptors originate from a female donor in good health, enrolled as a control in a pregnancy study.

The rearrangement uses TRBV9 and TRBJ1-5; TRBD1 is a possible D gene (6 bases). Looked up from germline, CDR1 is SGDLS and CDR2 is YYNGEE. The length of the CDR3 is 18 residues. Trimming pared 3 bases from V and 1 base from J, leaving 20 bases between. The CDR3 DNA reads as TGTGCCAGCAGCGCCTACCCACCCCGGGGGGGCAGCAATCAGCCCCAGCATTTT. Residues: CASSAYPPRGGSNQPQHF. Full variable domain (missing parts from reference TRBV9 and TRBJ1-5): DSGVTQTPKHLITATGQRVTLRCSPRSGDLSVYWYQQSLDQGLQFLIQYYNGEERAKGNILERFSAQQFPDLHSELNLSSLELGDSALYFCASSAYPPRGGSNQPQHFGDGTRLSIL.

The chain combines TRBV4-1 with TRBJ1-3; TRBD1 aligns across 7 bases. This CDR3 comprises 22 residues. CDR1 is MGHRA and CDR2 is YSYEKL in the germline V gene. With V trimmed by 0 bases and J by 1 base, 21 bases remained unmatched. CDR3 in DNA: TGCGCCAGCAGCCAAGATAACTTCATGGGGGACAGAGGACCTCGGTCTGGAAACACCATATATTTT. It specifies CASSQDNFMGDRGPRSGNTIYF.

The rearrangement joins TRBV5-6 to TRBJ1-1; D uncertain. Trimming shortened V by 1 base and J by 3 bases, and 10 bases separated the two germline ends. CDR3 length: 14 amino acids. Germline values: CDR1 SGHDT, CDR2 YYEEEE. The CDR3: CASSLFLGDTEAFF. The CDR3 bases are TGTGCCAGCAGCTTGTTTCTCGGGGACACTGAAGCTTTCTTT.

This sequence joins TRBV12-5 and TRBJ2-1; TRBD1 aligns across 8 bases. The CDR3 length is 15 residues. Per germline, CDR1 LGHNT and CDR2 FRNRAP. The V gene end was trimmed by 3 bases and the J gene end by 9 bases; junction bases not matched to a gene: 10. Here the CDR3 reads CASGFQGAASSEQFF. The CDR3 DNA follows: TGTGCTAGTGGTTTCCAGGGGGCGGCTTCGAGTGAGCAGTTCTTC.

The chain recombines TRBV2 with TRBJ1-5, with 11 bases that match TRBD1. The CDR3 contains 15 residues. CDR1 SNHLY and CDR2 FYNNEI come from the germline V gene. The trim removed 6 bases at V and 5 bases at J, leaving 6 bases unmatched. DNA of the CDR3: TGTGCCAGCAGGGACCGGACAGGGGGCGATCAGCCCCAGCATTTT. Protein product: CASRDRTGGDQPQHF. The full variable domain, its missing parts supplied by reference TRBV2 and TRBJ1-5, is EPEVTQTPSHQVTQMGQEVILRCVPISNHLYFYWYRQILGQKVEFLVSFYNNEISEKSEIFDDQFSVERPDGSNFTLKIRSTKLEDSAMYFCASRDRTGGDQPQHFGDGTRLSIL.

The rearrangement joins TRBV10-3 to TRBJ1-4; D ambiguous. This CDR3 contains 14 residues. Germline V gene lookup returns CDR1 ENHRY and CDR2 SYGVKD. V lost 6 bases and J 4 bases, leaving 12 bases between the germline ends. The CDR3 nucleotides read TGTGCCATCAGGTCGGAGGAATTTAATGAAAAACTGTTTTTT. It is translated as CAIRSEEFNEKLFF.

The chain is built from TRBV7-8 and TRBJ2-1; D might be TRBD2 (5 bases). Germline-derived CDR1 and CDR2 are SGHVS and FQNEAQ. The V end was cut by 5 bases, the J end by 8 bases, with 19 bases between. The CDR3 is 15 residues long. The CDR3 sequence is CASSASLALSDEQFF. Written as DNA, the CDR3 is TGTGCCAGCAGCGCCTCCCTAGCACTGAGCGATGAGCAGTTCTTC.

The gene calls are TRBV11-3 and TRBJ2-7, with 8 bases that match TRBD1. The V and J ends lost 0 bases and 4 bases, in that order; junction bases with no gene match: 11. CDR3 size: 17 residues. Germline CDR1 is SGHNT and CDR2 is YENEEA. In nucleotides, the CDR3 is TGTGCCAGCAGCTTAGATGGAAGAACAGGGGGTGTATACGAGCAGTACTTC. It translates to CASSLDGRTGGVYEQYF.

This chain connects TRBV10-1 to TRBJ1-3, with a weak D call TRBD1 (6 bases). The CDR3 consists of 16 residues. V lost 3 bases, J lost 0 bases, and 12 bases lay in between. Germline V gene sequence: CDR1 WNHNN, CDR2 SYGVQD (reference sequence). CDR3 loop: CASSERTEDSGNTIYF. The CDR3 DNA reads as TGCGCCAGCAGTGAAAGGACAGAAGACTCTGGAAACACCATATATTTT.

The rearrangement uses TRBV29-1 and TRBJ2-1, with TRBD2 matching 12 bases. There are 13 residues in the CDR3. The junction had 5 bases not matched to a gene; V was cut back by 6 bases and J by 8 bases. Germline V gene lookup returns CDR1 SQVTM and CDR2 ANQGSEA. CDR3: CSVLAGGLDEQFF. CDR3 nucleotides: TGCAGCGTCCTAGCGGGGGGGCTGGATGAGCAGTTCTTC.

The chain employs TRBV27 and TRBJ2-3; D ambiguous. Trimming cost V 3 bases and J 1 base, with 8 bases left between them. Germline V gene lookup returns CDR1 MNHEY and CDR2 SMNVEV (reference sequence). There are 14 residues in the CDR3. This chain's CDR3 is CASSLARGTDTQYF. The CDR3 bases are TGTGCCAGCAGTTTGGCTCGTGGCACAGATACGCAGTATTTT.

V usage is TRBV30 and J usage is TRBJ1-1; TRBD1 is a possible D gene (5 bases). This CDR3 is built from 11 residues. Deletions cut 1 base from V and 7 bases from J, with 7 bases between. Looked up from germline, CDR1 is GTSNPN and CDR2 is SVGIG (reference sequence). The CDR3 nucleotides read TGTGCCTGGAGTGGGGGGGTTGAAGCTTTCTTT. It encodes CAWSGGVEAFF.

As regards this clone: The same CDR3 also results from other DNA sequences found in this sample. CDR3 protein: CASSLEQGRYEKLFF. Written as DNA, the CDR3 is TGCGCCAGCAGCTTGGAGCAGGGGCGATATGAAAAACTGTTTTTT. The V call is TRBV5-1, the J call TRBJ1-4, with a possible D match to TRBD1 (6 bases). The V gene's germline CDR1 is SGHRS and CDR2 YFSETQ. The CDR3 is 15 amino acids. V lost 0 bases and J 6 bases, leaving 12 bases between the germline ends.

In this sample, this clone turned up a few times. This chain links TRBV27 with TRBJ1-1; 10 nucleotides match TRBD1. The germline V gene has CDR1 MNHEY and CDR2 SMNVEV (reference sequence). The V and J ends lost 6 bases and 11 bases, in that order; junction bases with no gene match: 6. The CDR3 length is 12 residues. In DNA form, the CDR3 reads TGTGCCAGCAGATATGGGACAGGGGAGGCTTTCTTT. It is translated as CASRYGTGEAFF.

The chain couples TRBV5-1 to TRBJ1-6; weak D call: TRBD1 (6 bases). Germline V gene data show CDR1 as SGHRS and CDR2 as YFSETQ. The germline V and J ends were trimmed by 4 bases and 8 bases, with 16 bases remaining between them. This CDR3 region has 15 residues. Written as DNA, the CDR3 is TGCGCCAGCAGCGCCGGTGGGGGGGCTGATTCACCCCTCCACTTT. This translates into CASSAGGGADSPLHF.